A selection of T cell receptor beta chains follows, all from one sample in a study of STAT3 mutations in large granular lymphocyte leukemia. The assay was immunoSEQ multiplex PCR, and TCRdb's table has in-frame clones only and misses some. The data contain under 25,000 clones, 92% of them seen just once; the ten biggest clones take up 45%. Sequenced: peripheral blood mononuclear cells. The origin of the receptors is a man aged 60-69 years with T-cell large granular lymphocyte leukemia. Some clones in this sample may be carry-over from other donors' samples. CDR3s include the opening cysteine and the closing phenylalanine or tryptophan.

CDR3	V
CASSYSWDGDTGELFF	TRBV6-6
CASSLRGTYEQYF	TRBV27
CASSLAGSGSPREQYF	TRBV5-4
CASSLEGFAGVYEQFF	TRBV5-8
CASTTLDGQYF	TRBV28
CASSPILLDEQYF	TRBV27
CASIDRGLKETQYF	TRBV6-1
CASSMGITDGMTEAFF	TRBV19
CASSVGLSEKLFF	TRBV18
CASSPSDRGSTDTQYF	TRBV5-1
CASSLKGGNTNYGYTF	TRBV27
CASSLETSGGGNEQFF	TRBV5-1
CASSPGAGTAYEQYF	TRBV18
CSGGGQGSFTDTQYF	TRBV29-1
CATSRAVDGMQEQYF	TRBV15
CASSYSAGPTDTQYF	TRBV6-5
CASRVEVQGTEAFF	TRBV5-1
CASRSQSGNTIYF	TRBV10-2
CATKKGRTEAFF	TRBV28
CASSLWGRGQGFTGELFF	TRBV5-1
CASSDVRGGYYEQFF	TRBV7-9
CASSFQDGQETQYF	TRBV5-1
CASTPSRGVSESPLHF	TRBV19
CASTPLALDTEAFF	TRBV4-2
CASSLFPAGSYNEQFF	TRBV28
CAISESNSGSANTGELFF	TRBV10-3
CASKPDWSTDTQYF	TRBV27
CAIAQGMGYGYTF	TRBV12-1
CASSKPGTDTQYF	TRBV5-1
CASSLLSGTSRYEQYF	TRBV27
CATQGVKNIQYF	TRBV6-5
CASRSWTANTGELFF	TRBV6-1
CASSSTGAGGPSDTQYF	TRBV5-1
CASGPGTSYEQYF	TRBV12-5
CASSWGDRTGELFF	TRBV5-1
CAWRAGWNSPLHF	TRBV30
CASSQDKGTGTYEQYF	TRBV4-2
CSVTGTGGKQFF	TRBV29-1
CASSLGGAGAGETQYF	TRBV11-2